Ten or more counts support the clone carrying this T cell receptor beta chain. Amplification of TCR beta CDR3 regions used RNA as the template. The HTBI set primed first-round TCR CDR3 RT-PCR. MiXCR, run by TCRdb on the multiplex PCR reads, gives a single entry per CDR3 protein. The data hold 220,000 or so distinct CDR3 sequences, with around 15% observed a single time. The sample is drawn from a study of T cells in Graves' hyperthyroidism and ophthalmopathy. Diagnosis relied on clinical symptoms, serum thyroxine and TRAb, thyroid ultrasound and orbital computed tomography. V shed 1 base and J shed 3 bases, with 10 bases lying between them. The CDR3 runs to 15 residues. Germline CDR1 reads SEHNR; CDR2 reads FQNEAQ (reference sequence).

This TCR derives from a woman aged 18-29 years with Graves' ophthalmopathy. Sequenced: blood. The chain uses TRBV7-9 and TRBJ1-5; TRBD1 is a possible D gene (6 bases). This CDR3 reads CASSLEGVANQPQHF. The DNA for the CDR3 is TGTGCCAGCAGCTTAGAGGGGGTAGCCAATCAGCCCCAGCATTTT.